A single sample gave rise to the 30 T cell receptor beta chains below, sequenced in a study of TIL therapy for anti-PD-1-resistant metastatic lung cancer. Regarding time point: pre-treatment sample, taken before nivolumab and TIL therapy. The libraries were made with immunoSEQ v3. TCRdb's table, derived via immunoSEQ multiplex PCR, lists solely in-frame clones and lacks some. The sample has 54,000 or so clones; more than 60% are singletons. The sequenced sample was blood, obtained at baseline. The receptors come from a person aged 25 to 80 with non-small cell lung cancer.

CDR3: CASSRGTGLGDNSPLHF. The CDR3 DNA reads as TGTGCCAGCAGCCGGGGGACAGGGCTAGGCGATAATTCACCCCTCCACTTT. The chain uses TRBV7-8 and TRBJ1-6, with 9 bases identical to TRBD1. This CDR3 has 17 amino acids. Germline assignment: CDR1 SGHVS and CDR2 FQNEAQ. V was pared by 5 bases and J by 5 bases, with 10 bases of the junction left unmatched.

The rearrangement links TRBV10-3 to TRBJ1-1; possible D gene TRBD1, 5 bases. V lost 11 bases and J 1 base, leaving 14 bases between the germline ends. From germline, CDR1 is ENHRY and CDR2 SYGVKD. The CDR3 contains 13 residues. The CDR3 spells CAVSGRRNTEAFF. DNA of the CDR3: TGTGCCGTCTCGGGACGCCGGAACACTGAAGCTTTCTTT.

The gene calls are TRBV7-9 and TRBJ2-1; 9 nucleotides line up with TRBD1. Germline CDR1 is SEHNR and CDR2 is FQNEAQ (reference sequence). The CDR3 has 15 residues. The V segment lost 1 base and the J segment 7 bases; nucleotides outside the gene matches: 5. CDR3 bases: TGTGCCAGCAGCTTAGGACAGGGGGACGTTAATGAGCAGTTCTTC. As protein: CASSLGQGDVNEQFF.

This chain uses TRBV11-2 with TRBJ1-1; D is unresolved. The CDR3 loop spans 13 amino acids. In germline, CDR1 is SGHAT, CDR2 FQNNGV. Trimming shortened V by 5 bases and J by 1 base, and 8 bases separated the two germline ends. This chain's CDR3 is CASSPPGNTEAFF. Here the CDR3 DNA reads TGTGCCAGCAGCCCCCCGGGGAACACTGAAGCTTTCTTT.

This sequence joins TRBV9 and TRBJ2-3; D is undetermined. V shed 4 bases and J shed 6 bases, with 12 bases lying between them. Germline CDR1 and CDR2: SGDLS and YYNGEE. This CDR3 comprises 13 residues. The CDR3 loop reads CASSTDPRDTQYF. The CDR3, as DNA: TGTGCCAGCAGCACCGACCCGAGGGATACGCAGTATTTT.

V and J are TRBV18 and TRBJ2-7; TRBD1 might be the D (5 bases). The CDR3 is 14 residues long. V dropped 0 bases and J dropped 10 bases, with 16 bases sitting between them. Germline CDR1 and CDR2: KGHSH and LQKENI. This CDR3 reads CASSPPATVTYQYF. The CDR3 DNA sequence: TGTGCCAGCTCACCACCGGCGACAGTCACTTACCAGTACTTC.

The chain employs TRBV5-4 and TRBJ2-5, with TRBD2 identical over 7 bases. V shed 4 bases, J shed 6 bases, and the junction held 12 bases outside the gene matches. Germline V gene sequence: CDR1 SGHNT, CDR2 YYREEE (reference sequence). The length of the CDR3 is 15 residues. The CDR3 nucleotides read TGTGCCAGCAGCCTGCCGGGCGCGGGGGAGCAGACCCAGTACTTC. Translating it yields CASSLPGAGEQTQYF.

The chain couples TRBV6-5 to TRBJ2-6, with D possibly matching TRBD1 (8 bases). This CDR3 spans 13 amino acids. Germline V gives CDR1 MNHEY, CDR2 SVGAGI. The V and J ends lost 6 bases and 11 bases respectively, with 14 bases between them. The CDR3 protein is CASRGTGGDVLTF. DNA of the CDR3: TGTGCCAGCAGAGGTACAGGGGGGGACGTCCTGACTTTC.

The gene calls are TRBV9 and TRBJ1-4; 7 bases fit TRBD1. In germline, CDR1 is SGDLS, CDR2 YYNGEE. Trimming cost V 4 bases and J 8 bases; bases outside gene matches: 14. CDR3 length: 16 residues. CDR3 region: CASSTNTGERGEKLFF. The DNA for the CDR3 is TGTGCCAGCAGCACAAACACAGGGGAACGCGGAGAAAAACTGTTTTTT.

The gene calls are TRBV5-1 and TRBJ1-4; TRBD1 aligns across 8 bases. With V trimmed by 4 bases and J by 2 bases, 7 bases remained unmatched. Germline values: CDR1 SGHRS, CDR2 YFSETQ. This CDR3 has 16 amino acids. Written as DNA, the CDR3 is TGCGCCAGCAGCCCCGGACAGGGAGGCACTAATGAAAAACTGTTTTTT. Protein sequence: CASSPGQGGTNEKLFF.

The chain's CDR3 is CASSEPSWTGQNGYTF. CDR3 bases: TGTGCCAGCAGCGAACCCTCATGGACAGGGCAAAATGGCTACACCTTC. The chain is built from TRBV6-1 and TRBJ1-2, with 8 nucleotides matching TRBD1. The CDR3 is 16 amino acids. CDR1 and CDR2 (germline): MNHNS, SASEGT. V shed 6 bases and J 6 bases; nucleotides not matched to a gene: 15.

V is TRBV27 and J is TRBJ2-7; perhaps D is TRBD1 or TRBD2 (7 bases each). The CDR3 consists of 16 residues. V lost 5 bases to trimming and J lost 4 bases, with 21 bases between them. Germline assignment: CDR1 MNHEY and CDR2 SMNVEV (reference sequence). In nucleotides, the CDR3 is TGTGCCAGCAGTCCAGGGGGGGGCAGGGATAGTTACGAGCAGTACTTC. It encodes CASSPGGGRDSYEQYF.

This chain's CDR3 is CASRSKGRQVTYYEQYF. The CDR3 region has the DNA TGTGCAAGTCGCTCCAAGGGGAGACAGGTTACATACTACGAGCAGTACTTC. The chain recombines TRBV12-2 with TRBJ2-7; TRBD1 is the table's D call and was not checked against the DNA. TRBV12-2 is reported as a pseudogene. CDR3 size: 17 residues.

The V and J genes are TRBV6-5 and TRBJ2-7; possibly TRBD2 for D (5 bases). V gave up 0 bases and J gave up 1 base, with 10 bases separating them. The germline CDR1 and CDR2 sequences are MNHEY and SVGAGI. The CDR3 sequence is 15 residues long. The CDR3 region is CASSYSSAASYEQYF. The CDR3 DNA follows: TGTGCCAGCAGTTACTCATCAGCGGCGTCCTACGAGCAGTACTTC.

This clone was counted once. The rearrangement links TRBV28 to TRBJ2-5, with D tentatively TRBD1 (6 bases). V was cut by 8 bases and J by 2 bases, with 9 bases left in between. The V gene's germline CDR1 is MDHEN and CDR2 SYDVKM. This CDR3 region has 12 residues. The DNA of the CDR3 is TGTGCCAGCGTGACAGGACAAGAGACCCAGTACTTC. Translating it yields CASVTGQETQYF.

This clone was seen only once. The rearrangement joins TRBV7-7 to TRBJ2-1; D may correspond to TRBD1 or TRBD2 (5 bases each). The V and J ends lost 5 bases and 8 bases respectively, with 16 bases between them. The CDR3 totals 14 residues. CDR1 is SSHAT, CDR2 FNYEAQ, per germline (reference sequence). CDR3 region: CASSPRGFGDEQFF. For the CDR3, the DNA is TGTGCCAGCAGCCCGAGGGGTTTTGGCGATGAGCAGTTCTTC.

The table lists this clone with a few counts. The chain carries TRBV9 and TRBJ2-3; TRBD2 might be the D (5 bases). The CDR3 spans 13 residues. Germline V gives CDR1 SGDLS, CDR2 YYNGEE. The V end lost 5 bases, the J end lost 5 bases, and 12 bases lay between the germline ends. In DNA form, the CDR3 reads TGTGCCAGCAGGGGTCATCGGGGAGATACGCAGTATTTT. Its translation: CASRGHRGDTQYF.

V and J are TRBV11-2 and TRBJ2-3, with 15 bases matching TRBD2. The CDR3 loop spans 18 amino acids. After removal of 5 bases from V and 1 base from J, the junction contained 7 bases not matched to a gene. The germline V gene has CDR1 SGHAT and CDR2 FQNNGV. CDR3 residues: CASSRTSGGAPGTDTQYF. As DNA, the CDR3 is TGTGCCAGCAGCCGGACTAGCGGGGGGGCCCCCGGCACAGATACGCAGTATTTT.

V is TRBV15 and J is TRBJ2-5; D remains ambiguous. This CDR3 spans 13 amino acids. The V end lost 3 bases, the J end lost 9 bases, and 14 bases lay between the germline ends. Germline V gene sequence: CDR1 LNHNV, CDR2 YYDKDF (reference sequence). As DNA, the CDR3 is TGTGCCACCAGCAGTTCCACCGGGTTTCCCCAGTACTTC. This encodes CATSSSTGFPQYF.

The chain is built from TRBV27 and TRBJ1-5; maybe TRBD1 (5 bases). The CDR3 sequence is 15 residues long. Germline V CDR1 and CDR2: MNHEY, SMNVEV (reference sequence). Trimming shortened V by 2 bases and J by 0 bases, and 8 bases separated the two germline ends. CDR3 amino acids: CASSLGQGSNQPQHF. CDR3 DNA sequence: TGTGCCAGCAGTTTAGGTCAGGGTAGCAATCAGCCCCAGCATTTT.

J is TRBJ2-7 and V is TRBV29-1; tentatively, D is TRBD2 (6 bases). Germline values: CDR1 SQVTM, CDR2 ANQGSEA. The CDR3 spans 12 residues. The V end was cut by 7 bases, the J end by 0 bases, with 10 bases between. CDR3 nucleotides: TGCAGCGGAGCCGGGAGCTCCTACGAGCAGTACTTC. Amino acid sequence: CSGAGSSYEQYF.

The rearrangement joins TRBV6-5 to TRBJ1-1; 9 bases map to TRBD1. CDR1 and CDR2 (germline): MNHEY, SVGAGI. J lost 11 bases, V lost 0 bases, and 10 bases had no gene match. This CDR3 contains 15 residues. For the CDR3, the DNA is TGTGCCAGCAGTTACTCGGGGGGACAGGGAACTCGGGCTTTCTTT. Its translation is CASSYSGGQGTRAFF.

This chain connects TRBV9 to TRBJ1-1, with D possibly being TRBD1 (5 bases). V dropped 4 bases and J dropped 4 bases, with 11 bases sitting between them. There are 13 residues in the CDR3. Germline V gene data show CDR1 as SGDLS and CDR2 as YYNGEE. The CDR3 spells CASSRGDGTEAFF. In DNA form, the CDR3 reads TGTGCCAGCAGCCGTGGGGACGGCACTGAAGCTTTCTTT.

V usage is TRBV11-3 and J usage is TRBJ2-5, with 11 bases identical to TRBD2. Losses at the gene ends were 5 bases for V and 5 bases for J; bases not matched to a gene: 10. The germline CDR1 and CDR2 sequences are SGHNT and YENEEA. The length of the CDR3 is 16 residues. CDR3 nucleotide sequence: TGTGCCAGCAGCCCGGGGAGACTAGCGGGATTGGAGACCCAGTACTTC. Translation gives CASSPGRLAGLETQYF. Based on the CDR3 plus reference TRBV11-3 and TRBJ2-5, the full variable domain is EAGVVQSPRYKIIEKKQPVAFWCNPISGHNTLYWYLQNLGQGPELLIRYENEEAVDDSQLPKDRFSAERLKGVDSTLKIQPAELGDSAVYLCASSPGRLAGLETQYFGPGTRLLVL.

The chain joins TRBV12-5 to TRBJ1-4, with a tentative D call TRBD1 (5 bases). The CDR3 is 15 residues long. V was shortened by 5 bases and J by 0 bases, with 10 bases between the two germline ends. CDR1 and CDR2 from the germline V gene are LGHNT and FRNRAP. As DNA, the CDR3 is TGTGCTAGTGGTCCCGGGACGGCAACTAATGAAAAACTGTTTTTT. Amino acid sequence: CASGPGTATNEKLFF.

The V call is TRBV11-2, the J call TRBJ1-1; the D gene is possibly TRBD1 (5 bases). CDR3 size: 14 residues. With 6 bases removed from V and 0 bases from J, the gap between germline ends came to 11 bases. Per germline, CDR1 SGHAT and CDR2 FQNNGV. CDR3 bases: TGTGCCAGCAGGCCAGGGTTCATGAACACTGAAGCTTTCTTT. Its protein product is CASRPGFMNTEAFF.

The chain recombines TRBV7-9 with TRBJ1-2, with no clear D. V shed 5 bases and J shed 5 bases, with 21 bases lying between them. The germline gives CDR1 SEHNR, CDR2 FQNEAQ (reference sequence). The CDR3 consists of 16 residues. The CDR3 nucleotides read TGTGCCAGCAGCCGAGAACTTGCCGACACCGGGTATGGCTACACCTTC. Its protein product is CASSRELADTGYGYTF. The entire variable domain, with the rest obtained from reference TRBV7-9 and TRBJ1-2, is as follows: DTGVSQNPRHKITKRGQNVTFRCDPISEHNRLYWYRQTLGQGPEFLTYFQNEAQLEKSRLLSDRFSAERPKGSFSTLEIQRTEQGDSAMYLCASSRELADTGYGYTFGSGTRLTVV.

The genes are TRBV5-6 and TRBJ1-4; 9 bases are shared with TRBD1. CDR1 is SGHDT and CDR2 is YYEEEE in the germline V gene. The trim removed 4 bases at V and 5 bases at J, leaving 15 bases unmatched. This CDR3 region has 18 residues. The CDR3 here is CASSRGRREGTGNEKLFF. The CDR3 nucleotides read TGTGCCAGCAGCCGTGGACGGCGGGAAGGGACAGGGAATGAAAAACTGTTTTTT. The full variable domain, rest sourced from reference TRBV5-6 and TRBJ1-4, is DAGVTQSPTHLIKTRGQQVTLRCSPKSGHDTVSWYQQALGQGPQFIFQYYEEEERQRGNFPDRFSGHQFPNYSSELNVNALLLGDSALYLCASSRGRREGTGNEKLFFGSGTQLSVL.

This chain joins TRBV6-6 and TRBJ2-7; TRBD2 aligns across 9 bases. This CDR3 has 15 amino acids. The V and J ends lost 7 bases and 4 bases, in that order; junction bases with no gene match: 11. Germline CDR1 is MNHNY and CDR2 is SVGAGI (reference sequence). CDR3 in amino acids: CASTPAGGYSYEQYF. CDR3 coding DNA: TGTGCCAGCACCCCCGCGGGAGGGTATTCTTACGAGCAGTACTTC.

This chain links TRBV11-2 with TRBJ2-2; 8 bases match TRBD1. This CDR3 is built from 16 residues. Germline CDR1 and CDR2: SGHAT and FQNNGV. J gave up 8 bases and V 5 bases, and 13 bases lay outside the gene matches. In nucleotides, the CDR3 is TGTGCCAGCAGCAAGCGACAGGGGTTATCGTCAGGGGAGCTGTTTTTT. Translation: CASSKRQGLSSGELFF.